This TCR beta chain was found in a study of naive and memory T cell subsets. Trimming cost V 7 bases and J 6 bases, with 20 bases left between them. This CDR3 region has 15 residues. CDR1 is MDHEN and CDR2 is SYDVKM in the germline V gene. After CD4 positive bead selection, the CD4-negative fraction gave CD8 T cells. Cells stained for CD3, CD4, CD8, CD45RA, CD27 and viability were sorted into four CD45RA/CD27 subsets. Study-level findings and limits: Especially in CD8 cells, naive repertoires contained a few larger clonotypes, possibly CD45RA-re-expressing memory cells. TCR counts from RNA may reflect activation-linked expression changes.

To note about this clonotype: Its antigen is not known.

Both TRBC1 and TRBC2 were covered by a beta constant-region primer of two equimolar oligonucleotides. Ligated cDNA was amplified by four rounds of PCR with nested alpha and beta constant-region primers and SP2. Via MiXCR, TCRdb re-called the UMI-ligation and nested PCR reads, giving one row per CDR3 protein. The top ten clones hold over 0.09% of a sample with roughly 150,000 distinct CDR3 sequences, roughly 22% of them seen once. The sequence was obtained from a human donor in good health. The sample comprised naive CD4+ T cells from blood. The chain couples TRBV28 to TRBJ2-3, with D maybe TRBD1 (6 bases). The CDR3 coding sequence is TGTGCCAGCACTCAAGGGGGTCTAAATCCGGATACGCAGTATTTT. It translates to CASTQGGLNPDTQYF.